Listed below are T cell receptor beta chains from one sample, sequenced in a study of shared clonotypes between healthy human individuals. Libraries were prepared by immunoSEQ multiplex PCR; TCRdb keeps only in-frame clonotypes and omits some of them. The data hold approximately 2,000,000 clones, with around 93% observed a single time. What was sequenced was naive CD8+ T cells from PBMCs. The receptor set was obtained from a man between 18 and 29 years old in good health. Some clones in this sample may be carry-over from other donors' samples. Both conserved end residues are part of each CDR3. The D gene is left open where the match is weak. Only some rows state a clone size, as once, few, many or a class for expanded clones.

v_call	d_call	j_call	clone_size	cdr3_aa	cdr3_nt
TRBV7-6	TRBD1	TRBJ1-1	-	CASSSDRGLEAFF	TGTGCCAGCAGCTCCGACAGGGGACTTGAAGCTTTCTTT
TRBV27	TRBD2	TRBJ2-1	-	CASSFLGTSGRVREQFF	TGTGCCAGCAGTTTCCTAGGGACTAGCGGGAGGGTAAGGGAGCAGTTCTTC
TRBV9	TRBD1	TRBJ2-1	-	CASSVDRTGAYNEQFF	TGTGCCAGCAGCGTAGATAGGACAGGAGCCTACAATGAGCAGTTCTTC
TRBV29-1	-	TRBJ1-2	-	CSADDRNHYGYTF	TGCAGCGCCGATGACAGGAATCACTATGGCTACACCTTC
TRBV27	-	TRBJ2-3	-	CASSFLVTDTQYF	TGTGCCAGCAGTTTCTTGGTTACAGATACGCAGTATTTT
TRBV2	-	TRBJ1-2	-	CASCGDGGVRYTF	TGTGCCAGCTGCGGGGACGGAGGTGTACGCTACACCTTC
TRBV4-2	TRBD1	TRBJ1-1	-	CASSQGLAPGQGTEAFF	TGTGCCAGCAGCCAAGGGTTGGCCCCGGGACAGGGCACTGAAGCTTTCTTT
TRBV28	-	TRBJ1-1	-	CASSRGEAFF	TGTGCCAGCAGTCGGGGTGAAGCTTTCTTT
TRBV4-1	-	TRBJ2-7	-	CASSPQEVAALYEQYF	TGCGCCAGCAGCCCCCAGGAAGTAGCGGCCTTATACGAGCAGTACTTC
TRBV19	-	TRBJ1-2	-	CASSIGGAAYGYTF	TGTGCCAGTAGTATCGGAGGTGCCGCCTATGGCTACACCTTC
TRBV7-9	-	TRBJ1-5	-	CASSEINQPQHF	TGTGCCAGCAGTGAGATCAATCAGCCCCAGCATTTT
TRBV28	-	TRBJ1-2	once	CASSSPREAPRSYGYTF	TGTGCCAGCAGTTCCCCACGGGAGGCCCCTAGATCGTATGGCTACACCTTC
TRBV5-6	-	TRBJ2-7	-	CASSPTPTGEQYF	TGTGCCAGCAGCCCGACACCGACGGGCGAGCAGTACTTC
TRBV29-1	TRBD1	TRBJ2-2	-	CSVEVPLGTGRAGELFF	TGCAGCGTTGAAGTTCCCCTCGGGACAGGGCGCGCCGGGGAGCTGTTTTTT
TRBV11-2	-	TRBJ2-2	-	CASSYETGSTGELFF	TGTGCCAGCAGCTATGAAACAGGGTCAACCGGGGAGCTGTTTTTT
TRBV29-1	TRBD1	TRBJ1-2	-	CSVRIRDRSYGYTF	TGCAGCGTCAGAATCCGGGACAGGAGCTATGGCTACACCTTC
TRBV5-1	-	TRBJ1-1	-	CASSMTVNTEAFF	TGCGCCAGCAGCATGACAGTGAACACTGAAGCTTTCTTT
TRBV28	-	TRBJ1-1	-	CASDLTTQGEAFF	TGTGCCAGCGACCTGACTACGCAGGGAGAAGCTTTCTTT
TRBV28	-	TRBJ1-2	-	CASSLLRSRVDGYTF	TGTGCCAGCAGTTTACTCAGGTCCAGGGTCGATGGCTACACCTTC
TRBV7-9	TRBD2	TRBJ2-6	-	CASSSGTSGRAAGANVLTF	TGTGCCAGCAGTTCCGGGACTAGCGGGAGGGCTGCTGGGGCCAACGTCCTGACTTTC
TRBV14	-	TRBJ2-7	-	CASSQDRRQYYEQYF	TGTGCCAGCAGCCAAGACCGGCGGCAGTACTACGAGCAGTACTTC
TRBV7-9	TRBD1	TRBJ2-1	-	CASSRRDREYNEQFF	TGTGCCAGCAGCCGTCGGGACAGGGAGTACAATGAGCAGTTCTTC
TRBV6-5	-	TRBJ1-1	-	CASRKPSTGSTEAFF	TGTGCCAGCAGGAAACCATCAACAGGGTCCACTGAAGCTTTCTTT
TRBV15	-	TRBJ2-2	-	CATRDSLPNTGELFF	TGTGCCACCAGAGACAGCCTACCGAACACCGGGGAGCTGTTTTTT
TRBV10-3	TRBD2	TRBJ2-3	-	CAIRSALAGVDTQYF	TGTGCCATCAGATCAGCCTTAGCGGGAGTTGATACGCAGTATTTT
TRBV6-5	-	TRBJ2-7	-	CASLQFYEQYF	TGTGCCAGTTTACAGTTCTACGAGCAGTACTTC
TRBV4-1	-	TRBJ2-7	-	CASSQEARTPSYEQYF	TGCGCCAGCAGCCAAGAAGCCCGGACACCTTCCTACGAGCAGTACTTC
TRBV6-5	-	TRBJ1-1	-	CASRVGTGLNTEAFF	TGTGCCAGCCGCGTAGGTACCGGGTTGAACACTGAAGCTTTCTTT
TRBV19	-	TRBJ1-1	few	CASSYGGMNTEAFF	TGTGCCAGTAGTTACGGGGGAATGAACACTGAAGCTTTCTTT
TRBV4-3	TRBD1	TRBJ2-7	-	CASSQDRDRTYEQYF	TGCGCCAGCAGCCAAGACAGGGACAGGACCTACGAGCAGTACTTC
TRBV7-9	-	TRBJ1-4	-	CASSLGGIEKLFF	TGTGCCAGCAGCTTAGGGGGGATCGAAAAACTGTTTTTT
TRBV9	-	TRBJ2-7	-	CASSVGSGGGYEQYF	TGTGCCAGCAGCGTAGGTTCTGGCGGTGGGTACGAGCAGTACTTC
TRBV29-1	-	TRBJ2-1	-	CSVASRESYNEQFF	TGCAGCGTTGCATCCCGGGAATCCTACAATGAGCAGTTCTTC
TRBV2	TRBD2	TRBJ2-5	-	CASSDLAGGLKETQYF	TGTGCCAGCAGTGACCTAGCGGGGGGCCTAAAAGAGACCCAGTACTTC
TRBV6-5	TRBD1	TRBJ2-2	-	CASSSDRGTGELFF	TGTGCCAGCAGTTCAGACAGGGGGACCGGGGAGCTGTTTTTT
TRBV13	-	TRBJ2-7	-	CASSSRRLNSYEQYF	TGTGCCAGCAGCTCCCGGCGGTTAAACTCCTACGAGCAGTACTTC
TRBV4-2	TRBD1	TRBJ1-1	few	CASKHDRGVSEAFF	TGTGCCAGCAAACACGACAGGGGGGTTTCTGAAGCTTTCTTT
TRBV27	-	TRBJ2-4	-	CASSYKAMGIQYF	TGTGCCAGCAGTTATAAGGCTATGGGCATTCAGTACTTC
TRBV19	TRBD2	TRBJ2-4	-	CASSIRTSDIQYF	TGTGCCAGTAGTATACGGACTAGCGACATTCAGTACTTC
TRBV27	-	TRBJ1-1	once	CASSLWQGAEAFF	TGTGCCAGCAGTTTATGGCAAGGGGCTGAAGCTTTCTTT
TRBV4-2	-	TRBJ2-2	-	CASSQDFSGELFF	TGTGCCAGCAGCCAAGACTTTTCCGGGGAGCTGTTTTTT
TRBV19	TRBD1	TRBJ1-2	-	CASLGSGQVYGYTF	TGTGCCAGTCTAGGATCGGGACAGGTCTATGGCTACACCTTC
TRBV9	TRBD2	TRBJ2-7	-	CASSVGGLAYEQYF	TGTGCCAGCAGCGTCGGCGGACTAGCCTACGAGCAGTACTTC
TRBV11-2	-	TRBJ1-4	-	CASSPRREANEKLFF	TGTGCCAGCAGCCCCCGCCGTGAGGCTAATGAAAAACTGTTTTTT
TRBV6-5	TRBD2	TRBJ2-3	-	CASGRESTDTQYF	TGTGCCAGCGGGAGGGAAAGCACAGATACGCAGTATTTT
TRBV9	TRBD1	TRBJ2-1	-	CASSGQRQGVPYNEQFF	TGTGCCAGCAGCGGCCAAAGGCAGGGGGTCCCCTACAATGAGCAGTTCTTC
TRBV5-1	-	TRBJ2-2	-	CASSLVTPGKTGELFF	TGCGCCAGCAGCTTGGTAACCCCAGGGAAGACCGGGGAGCTGTTTTTT
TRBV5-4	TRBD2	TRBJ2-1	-	CASSRSGIGNEQFF	TGTGCCAGCAGCCGGAGCGGGATCGGTAATGAGCAGTTCTTC
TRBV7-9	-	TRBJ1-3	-	CASTYSGNTIYF	TGTGCCAGCACTTACTCTGGAAACACCATATATTTT
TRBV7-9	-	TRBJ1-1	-	CASSIRGTSYSNTEAFF	TGTGCCAGCAGCATCAGGGGAACCTCGTACTCGAACACTGAAGCTTTCTTT
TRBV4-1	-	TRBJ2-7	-	CASSRRQGDYEQYF	TGCGCCAGCAGCCGTCGCCAAGGGGACTACGAGCAGTACTTC
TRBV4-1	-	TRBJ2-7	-	CASSQKQDFLHEQYF	TGCGCCAGCAGCCAAAAACAGGACTTCCTCCACGAGCAGTACTTC
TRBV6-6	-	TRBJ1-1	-	CASSYSGPATEAFF	TGTGCCAGCAGTTACTCGGGGCCGGCGACTGAAGCTTTCTTT